This T cell receptor beta chain was recovered during a study of cytomegalovirus exposure and HLA in healthy donors. Study-level results: Altogether, some 170 TCR beta chains were recorded as cytomegalovirus-associated.

The PCR used 60 Vbeta and 13 Jbeta primers. Repertoires were generated with immunoSEQ multiplex PCR, while TCRdb's copy carries only in-frame clones and drops some. The sample includes 250,000 or so clones, about 80% seen only once; the top ten take around 8.6%. Regarding this clone: The antigen remains undetermined.

CDR3 size: 15 residues. J lost 5 bases, V lost 4 bases, and 11 bases had no gene match. CDR1 and CDR2 from the germline V gene are SGHRS and YFSETQ. The clonotype originates from a woman between 55 and 75 years old in good health and CMV-seropositive. The chain joins TRBV5-1 to TRBJ2-5; 7 nucleotides align to TRBD2. The source material was PBMCs. CDR3 nucleotide sequence: TGCGCCAGCAGCCCCTGGGGGGGTGAGAGGGAGACCCAGTACTTC. Its translation: CASSPWGGERETQYF.